The present entry profiles one TCR beta chain with its context. This entry comes from a study of OX40 agonist ivuxolimab in advanced cancers. Study summary: Patients' therapy was ivuxolimab, an antibody that acts as an agonist of OX40 (CD134). Patients in dose escalation had liver, melanoma, kidney or head and neck cancers. The group had a mean age of roughly 65 years, ranged from about 23 to 85, and was 82.7% male.

The method was immunoSEQ multiplex PCR; TCRdb's version includes in-frame clones alone and lacks a portion of them. Among about 20,000 clones listed, roughly 83% were seen once. The CDR3 extends over 16 amino acids. Germline V CDR1 and CDR2: SGHDT, YYEEEE. V was trimmed by 4 bases and J by 0 bases, leaving 15 bases between them. The sample in question was CD4+ or CD8+ T cells sorted from blood, obtained in a trial of the OX40 agonist ivuxolimab. This TCR was sampled from an adult with an advanced solid tumor such as melanoma, head and neck, liver or kidney cancer. The chain couples TRBV5-6 to TRBJ2-3; D perhaps matches TRBD2 (5 bases). The CDR3 nucleotides are TGTGCCAGCAGCCCACAACTAGGAAGAAGCACAGATACGCAGTATTTT. This encodes CASSPQLGRSTDTQYF.